These T cell receptor beta chains were read from a single sample in a study of T cell responses to AZD1222 COVID-19 vaccine. Sequencing used immunoSEQ multiplex PCR; TCRdb keeps in-frame clones, though not all of them. The sample shows tens of thousands of clones, 90% of them seen only once. Sequences were derived from peripheral blood, sampled 28 days after the second AZD1222 dose. These receptors were taken from an adult who received the AZD1222 COVID-19 vaccine. Each CDR3 is given with its conserved first and last residue. D genes are given only for firm matches. Where a row states a size, it is once, few, many or the class of an expanded clone; other rows omit it.

>-|once|TRBJ1-3|TRBV6-5
CASTLWSYTIYF
TGTGCCAGCACGTTGTGGTCCTACACCATATATTTT
>-|-|TRBJ1-5|TRBV5-6
CASSYQGVDNQPQHF
TGTGCCAGCAGTTACCAAGGGGTGGACAATCAGCCCCAGCATTTT
>-|once|TRBJ1-1|TRBV5-4
CASSLRQADTEAFF
TGTGCCAGCAGCTTGAGGCAGGCTGACACTGAAGCTTTCTTT
>TRBD1|-|TRBJ2-7|TRBV7-3
CASSPRQGGEQYF
TGTGCCAGCAGCCCTCGACAGGGGGGCGAGCAGTACTTC
>-|-|TRBJ2-3|TRBV3-1/TRBV3-2
CASSQVGGRGTDTQYF
TGTGCCAGCAGCCAAGTCGGGGGTCGGGGCACAGATACGCAGTATTTT
>-|-|TRBJ1-2|TRBV7-2
CASSLNYGYTF
TGTGCCAGCAGCTTGAACTATGGCTACACCTTC
>-|-|TRBJ2-3|TRBV10-3
CAISDGLNTDTQYF
TGTGCCATCAGTGATGGACTCAACACAGATACGCAGTATTTT
>TRBD1|-|TRBJ1-6|TRBV29-1
CSVLWAGTGGHSPLHF
TGCAGCGTTCTTTGGGCCGGGACAGGGGGGCATTCACCCCTCCACTTT
>TRBD1|-|TRBJ2-5|TRBV5-4
CASSFDRGETQYF
TGTGCCAGCAGCTTCGACAGGGGAGAGACCCAGTACTTC
>-|-|TRBJ2-7|TRBV7-9
CASSHVDRSPYEQYF
TGTGCCAGCAGCCATGTTGACAGGAGCCCCTACGAGCAGTACTTC
>-|few|TRBJ1-2|TRBV5-1
CASSLGLGRGNYGYTF
TGCGCCAGCAGCTTGGGTCTGGGCCGGGGTAACTATGGCTACACCTTC